Listed below are T cell receptor beta chains from one sample, sequenced in a study of cytomegalovirus exposure and HLA in healthy donors. Sequencing was performed with immunoSEQ multiplex PCR; in TCRdb, only in-frame clones are kept and a portion is missing. This sample has roughly 140,000 clones; around 79% occur once, and the top ten carry about 3%. Sequenced sample: PBMCs. Receptors originate from a man aged 35-49 years in good health and CMV-seropositive. Both conserved end residues are part of each CDR3. Fields, in order: J gene, clone size, D gene, V gene, CDR3 DNA, CDR3 protein. A D gene is named only where the DNA matches it firmly. Expanded clones get a size class; other rows say once, few or many, or leave the size out.

>TRBJ2-6|.|.|TRBV27
TGTGCCAGCAGTTTATTCTCCAGGGCCGACCTCTCTGGGGCCAACGTCCTGACTTTC
CASSLFSRADLSGANVLTF
>TRBJ2-1|.|TRBD2|TRBV9
TGTGCCAGCAGCGCAAATAGCGGGAATGAGCAGTTCTTC
CASSANSGNEQFF
>TRBJ2-2|.|.|TRBV5-1
TGCGCCAGCAGGAACCAGGGTAACACCGGGGAGCTGTTTTTT
CASRNQGNTGELFF
>TRBJ2-2|.|TRBD1|TRBV5-1
TGCGCCAGCAGCGTCCTACAGGGGATCGGGACCGGGGAGCTGTTTTTT
CASSVLQGIGTGELFF
>TRBJ1-6|few|TRBD1|TRBV4-3
TGCGCCAGCAGCCGAAACCCGGGACAGGGTAATTCACCCCTCCACTTT
CASSRNPGQGNSPLHF
>TRBJ2-7|.|TRBD2|TRBV15
TGTGCCACCAGCAAAGGGACTAGCGGGAGGGGTTACGAGCAGTACTTC
CATSKGTSGRGYEQYF
>TRBJ1-2|once|TRBD1|TRBV5-1
TGCGCCAGCAGCCCCGTACTCGGACAGGGGGGTGGCTACACCTTC
CASSPVLGQGGGYTF
>TRBJ2-6|once|TRBD1|TRBV6-1
TGTGCCAGCAGTGAATCGGAATTTCCGGGACAGGGGGCCTCTGGGGCCAACGTCCTGACTTTC
CASSESEFPGQGASGANVLTF
>TRBJ2-5|.|TRBD1|TRBV11-2
TGTGCCAGCCGTGTTGGGGGACAGCAAGAGACCCAGTACTTC
CASRVGGQQETQYF
>TRBJ1-1|.|.|TRBV28
TGTGCCAGCAGTTCAGGCGTAAGGGAAGCTTTCTTT
CASSSGVREAFF
>TRBJ1-1|.|.|TRBV7-9
TGTGCCAGCAGCTTAGGGGCGAAGCCTTCGCCTGAAGCTTTCTTT
CASSLGAKPSPEAFF
>TRBJ2-1|.|TRBD1|TRBV7-9
TGTGCCAGCAGCTCCGGACAGGGGGCTCCTACCTCCTACAATGAGCAGTTCTTC
CASSSGQGAPTSYNEQFF
>TRBJ2-1|few|TRBD2|TRBV19
TGTGCCAGTCATACTAGCGGGAGCTCCTACAATGAGCAGTTCTTC
CASHTSGSSYNEQFF
>TRBJ2-2|.|TRBD2|TRBV30
TGTGCCTGTGATAGGACTAGCGGCCCCGGGGAGCTGTTTTTT
CACDRTSGPGELFF
>TRBJ1-2|few|TRBD1|TRBV7-3
TGTGCCAGCAGCCCTGGACAGGGGCCAGGCTATGGCTACACCTTC
CASSPGQGPGYGYTF
>TRBJ1-2|.|.|TRBV9
TGTGCCAGCAGCGATGGGACACGAGCAGTCAACTATGGCTACACCTTC
CASSDGTRAVNYGYTF
>TRBJ1-2|.|TRBD1|TRBV5-1
TGCGCCAGCAGCCTGGGGGACAGCCTTTCGTTCTACTATGGCTACACCTTC
CASSLGDSLSFYYGYTF
>TRBJ2-7|once|.|TRBV29-1
TGCAGCGTTGATTTAGCGGAGGGAACCGAGCAGTACTTC
CSVDLAEGTEQYF
>TRBJ1-2|.|TRBD1|TRBV7-2
TGTGCCAGCAGCTCAAGACAGGGAAGAGTTTATGGCTACACCTTC
CASSSRQGRVYGYTF
>TRBJ1-1|once|.|TRBV2
TGTGCCAGCTCCCCCGTGTACACTGAAGCTTTCTTT
CASSPVYTEAFF
>TRBJ2-3|few|TRBD2|TRBV10-3
TGTGCCATCATGATAGCGGGAGGGGGGACAGATACGCAGTATTTT
CAIMIAGGGTDTQYF
>TRBJ2-7|.|TRBD2|TRBV7-6
TGTGCCAGCAGCTTAGGGGCTAGCGGAATTTACGAGCAGTACTTC
CASSLGASGIYEQYF
>TRBJ2-3|.|TRBD2|TRBV30
TGTGCCTGGAGGGGACAAAGCGGGAGGGCAGATACGCAGTATTTT
CAWRGQSGRADTQYF
>TRBJ2-4|.|.|TRBV5-1
TGCGCCAGCAGCCCTCCGGACTTTGGCTTAGCCAAAAACATTCAGTACTTC
CASSPPDFGLAKNIQYF
>TRBJ1-2|.|TRBD1|TRBV6-1
TGTGCCAGCAGTACCGGGACAGGGGTCTTCTATGGCTACACCTTC
CASSTGTGVFYGYTF
>TRBJ2-7|few|TRBD1|TRBV4-2
TGTGCCAGCAGCCAAAGGGACAGGGGGCCGGTCGAGCAGTACTTC
CASSQRDRGPVEQYF
>TRBJ2-2|.|.|TRBV11-3
TGTGCCAGCAGCTTAGCGGGAGCGGGCACCGGGGAGCTGTTTTTT
CASSLAGAGTGELFF
>TRBJ1-2|.|TRBD1|TRBV4-2
TGTGCCAGCAGCCCTCGGGACAGGGTGGACTATGGCTACACCTTC
CASSPRDRVDYGYTF
>TRBJ1-1|.|.|TRBV11-3
TGTGCCAGCAGCTTAGGAGCGGGGTTTTCGAACACTGAAGCTTTCTTT
CASSLGAGFSNTEAFF
>TRBJ1-1|.|.|TRBV7-2
TGTGCCAGCAGCTTAGGAGGCGGATGGACTGGGTCTGAAGCTTTCTTT
CASSLGGGWTGSEAFF
>TRBJ2-1|once|TRBD2|TRBV6-1
TGTGCCAGCATTCGACTAGCGGGCCACAATGAGCAGTTCTTC
CASIRLAGHNEQFF
>TRBJ2-5|.|TRBD2|TRBV5-4
TGTGCCAGCAGCCCGGGTGAAGGAGGCGGGAGAGGAGAGACCCAGTACTTC
CASSPGEGGGRGETQYF
>TRBJ2-1|.|TRBD2|TRBV9
TGTGCCAGCATGGCTAGCGGGATCCACAATGAGCAGTTCTTC
CASMASGIHNEQFF
>TRBJ2-1|.|.|TRBV15
TGTGCCACCAGCAGACGGACTTACAATGAGCAGTTCTTC
CATSRRTYNEQFF
>TRBJ1-2|once|TRBD1|TRBV6-5
TGTGCCAGCAGTTACGACAGGGAGGTATATGGCTACACCTTC
CASSYDREVYGYTF
>TRBJ2-1|.|TRBD2|TRBV4-2
TGTGCCAGCAGCCACGAACTAGCGGAGTCTAATGAGCAGTTCTTC
CASSHELAESNEQFF
>TRBJ2-7|.|.|TRBV7-2
TGTGCCAGCAAACTAGGGGCGGGGTCCTACGAGCAGTACTTC
CASKLGAGSYEQYF
>TRBJ2-1|.|TRBD1|TRBV9
TGTGCCAGCAGCGTAGACAGGGGGTGGTACAATGAGCAGTTCTTC
CASSVDRGWYNEQFF
>TRBJ1-2|.|.|TRBV2
TGTGCCAGCAGCGAGACCACCCCAGGGGCTAGCTATGGCTACACCTTC
CASSETTPGASYGYTF
>TRBJ2-7|.|.|TRBV5-1
TGCGCCAGCAGCCATGGAGACTACGAGCAGTACTTC
CASSHGDYEQYF
>TRBJ2-5|.|.|TRBV30
TGTGCCTGGAGTGTAGGGGTCCCCCTCAAGGGGACCCAGTACTTC
CAWSVGVPLKGTQYF
>TRBJ2-3|.|.|TRBV5-1
TGCGCCAGCAGCTTGGAGGTAGCATCTCATACGCAGTATTTT
CASSLEVASHTQYF
>TRBJ2-3|.|.|TRBV5-1
TGCGCCAGCAGCTTGGGACTAGAGGCGCTCACAGATACGCAGTATTTT
CASSLGLEALTDTQYF
>TRBJ2-1|few|.|TRBV27
TGTGCCAGCAGTCGCCTGGCCCAGCAGTTCTTC
CASSRLAQQFF
>TRBJ2-3|.|.|TRBV18
TGTGCCAGCTCACGACAAACAAGCACAGATACGCAGTATTTT
CASSRQTSTDTQYF